This TCR beta chain was documented in a study of shared clonotypes between healthy human individuals. Overall study findings and caveats: Sharing across a few donors was seen in about 5% of naive CD4 clonotypes. Naive subsets usually exceeded memory subsets in estimated richness.

The trim removed 0 bases at V and 0 bases at J, leaving 2 bases unmatched. The CDR3 covers 15 residues. The germline V gene has CDR1 SGHTA and CDR2 FQGNSA. Recent vaccinations or acute infections were absent in the healthy HIV-negative adult donors. In the original analysis: Filtering differed for immunoSEQ, which gave only junction sequences without quality scores. The protocol was immunoSEQ multiplex PCR, while the TCRdb copy is restricted to in-frame clones and leaves out a portion. The V and J calls and clone size were taken over from that table, and D and trimming were inferred from the DNA. The sample lists about 2.4 million clones, more than 90% occurring once. In the case of this clone: What it recognizes is unknown.

The gene calls are TRBV7-2 and TRBJ2-7, with 7 bases aligning to TRBD2. The TCR was taken from a man between 18 and 35 years old in good health. Sequencing used naive CD4+ T cells sorted from blood. As for subset: CD45RA+ positively selected. The CDR3 coding sequence is TGTGCCAGCAGCTTAGCTGGGGGGGACTCCTACGAGCAGTACTTC. Amino acids: CASSLAGGDSYEQYF.